One and the same sample provided the 17 T cell receptor beta chains below, sequenced in a study of shared clonotypes between healthy human individuals. Profiling relied on immunoSEQ multiplex PCR, and the TCRdb table lists in-frame clones only, not all of them. Seen here are some 550,000 clones, approximately 97% observed once, and the top ten hold around 0.06%. Source material: naive CD4+ T cells sorted from blood. This sample's subset: CD45RA+ positively selected. The receptors were sampled from a woman between 25 and 40 years old in good health.

The J gene is TRBJ2-5, the V gene TRBV5-1, with a tentative D call TRBD1 (6 bases). The CDR3 sequence is 14 residues long. Trimming stripped 0 bases from V and 7 bases from J, with 13 bases between. CDR1 is SGHRS and CDR2 is YFSETQ in the germline V gene. CDR3: CASSLGDTVGTQYF. The DNA for the CDR3 is TGCGCCAGCAGCTTGGGGGACACCGTGGGGACCCAGTACTTC. Supplemented by reference TRBV5-1 and TRBJ2-5, the full variable domain reads KAGVTQTPRYLIKTRGQQVTLSCSPISGHRSVSWYQQTPGQGLQFLFEYFSETQRNKGNFPGRFSGRQFSNSRSEMNVSTLELGDSALYLCASSLGDTVGTQYFGPGTRLLVL.

The chain recombines TRBV19 with TRBJ2-7; 13 nucleotides agree with TRBD2. The germline V gene encodes CDR1 LNHDA and CDR2 SQIVND (reference sequence). This CDR3 region has 14 residues. V was pared by 6 bases and J by 6 bases, with 5 bases of the junction left unmatched. The CDR3 protein is CASSTSGRAAEQYF. The CDR3 bases are TGTGCCAGTAGCACTAGCGGGAGGGCCGCCGAGCAGTACTTC. Drawing the rest from reference TRBV19 and TRBJ2-7, the complete variable domain is DGGITQSPKYLFRKEGQNVTLSCEQNLNHDAMYWYRQDPGQGLRLIYYSQIVNDFQKGDIAEGYSVSREKKESFPLTVTSAQKNPTAFYLCASSTSGRAAEQYFGPGTRLTVT.

The chain carries TRBV27 and TRBJ1-3; 8 nucleotides match TRBD1. V gave up 5 bases and J gave up 6 bases; unmatched junction bases: 9. The CDR3 is 15 amino acids. The germline V gene encodes CDR1 MNHEY and CDR2 SMNVEV (reference sequence). The CDR3 region is CASSPRQGLLNTIYF. For the CDR3, the DNA is TGTGCCAGCAGTCCCCGACAGGGGTTGTTAAACACCATATATTTT.

The chain recombines TRBV29-1 with TRBJ2-1; D may be TRBD2 (5 bases). In germline, CDR1 is SQVTM, CDR2 ANQGSEA. The length of the CDR3 is 12 residues. V lost 6 bases to trimming and J lost 4 bases, with 10 bases between them. CDR3 DNA sequence: TGCAGCGTGGGCCGGGGTTACAATGAGCAGTTCTTC. Protein product: CSVGRGYNEQFF.

The rearrangement uses TRBV27 and TRBJ1-5, with D possibly matching TRBD1 (5 bases). The V end was cut by 6 bases, the J end by 0 bases, with 6 bases between. The germline gives CDR1 MNHEY, CDR2 SMNVEV (reference sequence). This CDR3 region has 13 residues. The CDR3 protein is CASRQDSNQPQHF. The DNA of the CDR3 is TGTGCCAGCAGACAGGATAGCAATCAGCCCCAGCATTTT.

This clone was found once. The chain uses TRBV6-1 and TRBJ1-4, with 7 bases matching TRBD1. Germline V gene lookup returns CDR1 MNHNS and CDR2 SASEGT. The ends lost 5 bases at V and 4 bases at J; junction bases unmatched: 7. This CDR3 comprises 15 residues. CDR3 nucleotides: TGTGCCAGCAGTTTCACGACAGGGAATAATGAAAAACTGTTTTTT. Its translation: CASSFTTGNNEKLFF.

This clone was detected once. The CDR3 protein is CASSLRFAGRTDTQYF. In DNA, the CDR3 is TGTGCCAGCAGCCTCCGCTTTGCGGGACGCACAGATACGCAGTATTTT. The chain combines TRBV13 with TRBJ2-3, with D tentatively TRBD2 (6 bases). Germline CDR1 is PRHDT and CDR2 is FYEKMQ (reference sequence). This CDR3 has 16 amino acids. Trimming removed 5 bases at V and 1 base at J, with 16 bases between.

The J gene is TRBJ1-2, the V gene TRBV5-1; 7 bases are shared with TRBD1. Losses at the gene ends were 0 bases for V and 4 bases for J; bases not matched to a gene: 3. Germline V lookup: CDR1 SGHRS, CDR2 YFSETQ. The CDR3 length is 14 residues. The CDR3 bases are TGCGCCAGCAGCTTGGGGACAGGAGTCTATGGCTACACCTTC. This encodes CASSLGTGVYGYTF.

This clone has just one count. The chain couples TRBV27 to TRBJ1-4; TRBD1 aligns across 10 bases. This CDR3 comprises 16 residues. Germline V CDR1 and CDR2: MNHEY, SMNVEV (reference sequence). V dropped 6 bases and J dropped 2; count of bases not matched to a gene: 6. As DNA, the CDR3 is TGTGCCAGCAGGGGACAGGGGTTAGGGACTAATGAAAAACTGTTTTTT. Translated: CASRGQGLGTNEKLFF.

Remarks on this clone: The same CDR3 also results from other DNA sequences found in this sample. The genes are TRBV19 and TRBJ2-7; D is possibly TRBD1 (5 bases). The length of the CDR3 is 14 residues. CDR1 and CDR2 from the germline V gene are LNHDA and SQIVND (reference sequence). V lost 4 bases to trimming and J lost 0 bases, with 10 bases between them. The CDR3 reads CASSRQGNSYEQYF. CDR3 sequence (DNA): TGTGCCAGTAGTAGGCAGGGCAACTCCTACGAGCAGTACTTC.

DNA of the CDR3: TGTGCCAGCAGCTTGGGAAGGACAGAGAACCAAGAGACCCAGTACTTC. This encodes CASSLGRTENQETQYF. The chain links TRBV5-4 to TRBJ2-5; a weak D match, TRBD1 (6 bases). The germline CDR1 and CDR2 sequences are SGHNT and YYREEE (reference sequence). Trimming shortened V by 0 bases and J by 0 bases, and 12 bases separated the two germline ends. The CDR3 spans 16 residues.

The chain employs TRBV28 and TRBJ2-5; TRBD2 is a possible D gene (5 bases). Germline V gene sequence: CDR1 MDHEN, CDR2 SYDVKM. V lost 6 bases and J lost 4, with 15 bases in between. This CDR3 region has 14 residues. DNA of the CDR3: TGTGCCAGCAGGGAGGTTGGGGAGTTAGAGACCCAGTACTTC. It yields the protein CASREVGELETQYF.

The chain couples TRBV6-5 to TRBJ2-7, with D possibly TRBD1 on 6 matching bases. The CDR3 totals 13 residues. The ends were cut back, 0 bases at V and 7 bases at J, with 10 bases in the middle. CDR1 MNHEY and CDR2 SVGAGI come from the germline V gene. The CDR3 sequence is CASSYSDRPEQYF. CDR3 nucleotides: TGTGCCAGCAGTTACTCGGACAGACCGGAGCAGTACTTC.

This CDR3 reads CASSGGQGAYEQYF. For the CDR3, the DNA is TGTGCCAGCAGCGGGGGACAGGGGGCCTACGAGCAGTACTTC. The chain recombines TRBV5-6 with TRBJ2-7; TRBD1 matches 11 bases. The V segment lost 4 bases and the J segment 2 bases; nucleotides outside the gene matches: 2. Germline V CDR1 and CDR2: SGHDT, YYEEEE. The CDR3 loop spans 14 amino acids. Filled out from reference TRBV5-6 and TRBJ2-7, the complete variable domain reads DAGVTQSPTHLIKTRGQQVTLRCSPKSGHDTVSWYQQALGQGPQFIFQYYEEEERQRGNFPDRFSGHQFPNYSSELNVNALLLGDSALYLCASSGGQGAYEQYFGPGTRLTVT.

The chain has TRBV28 and TRBJ1-2; D not resolved. CDR1 MDHEN and CDR2 SYDVKM come from the germline V gene. The CDR3 has 15 amino acids. The V and J ends lost 2 bases and 1 base respectively, with 11 bases between them. The CDR3 here is CASSLTAGGNYGYTF. CDR3 in DNA: TGTGCCAGCAGTTTAACGGCGGGCGGTAACTATGGCTACACCTTC.

The rearrangement uses TRBV6-1 and TRBJ1-4, with D unclear. CDR1 MNHNS and CDR2 SASEGT come from the germline V gene. The CDR3 sequence is 12 residues long. Deletions cut 5 bases from V and 4 bases from J, with 5 bases between. CDR3 DNA: TGTGCCAGCAGTTTAAGTAATGAAAAACTGTTTTTT. It yields the protein CASSLSNEKLFF.

The chain combines TRBV6-6 with TRBJ2-1; TRBD2 aligns across 11 bases. This CDR3 has 15 amino acids. Germline V gene lookup returns CDR1 MNHNY and CDR2 SVGAGI (reference sequence). With 2 bases clipped from V and 10 bases from J, the junction kept 7 bases outside the gene matches. DNA for the CDR3: TGTGCCAGCAGTTACAGTACTAGCGGGAGAGGGGAGCAGTTCTTC. Translating gives CASSYSTSGRGEQFF.